Listed here are 5 T cell receptor beta chains from one sample, sequenced in a study of cytomegalovirus exposure and HLA in healthy donors. Primers: 60 Vbeta forward and 13 Jbeta reverse. Profiling relied on immunoSEQ multiplex PCR, and the TCRdb table lists in-frame clones only, not all of them. Among about 110,000 clones listed, approximately 69% were seen once. The sequenced sample consisted of PBMCs. These receptors were taken from a woman in her thirties or forties in good health and CMV-seropositive.

The gene calls are TRBV29-1 and TRBJ2-2, with D possibly TRBD2 on 5 matching bases. The CDR3 runs to 14 residues. Deletions cut 6 bases from V and 1 base from J, with 12 bases between. The germline V gene encodes CDR1 SQVTM and CDR2 ANQGSEA. Written as DNA, the CDR3 is TGCAGCGTGGACCTCGGGATGAACACCGGGGAGCTGTTTTTT. This gives the protein CSVDLGMNTGELFF.

The rearrangement uses TRBV6-6 and TRBJ1-1, with D hard to call. Trimming stripped 0 bases from V and 0 bases from J, with 8 bases between. The CDR3 consists of 15 residues. In germline, CDR1 is MNHNY, CDR2 SVGAGI (reference sequence). CDR3 protein: CASSYSAGLNTEAFF. The CDR3 DNA reads as TGTGCCAGCAGTTACTCGGCGGGATTGAACACTGAAGCTTTCTTT.

The table lists this clone with a count of one. The chain recombines TRBV5-6 with TRBJ2-1, with 11 nucleotides matching TRBD1. The V gene end was trimmed by 4 bases and the J gene end by 3 bases; junction bases not matched to a gene: 3. CDR1 and CDR2 (germline): SGHDT, YYEEEE. CDR3 length: 15 amino acids. CDR3 sequence (DNA): TGTGCCAGCAGCGGCGGGACAGGGGGCTACAATGAGCAGTTCTTC. Amino acid sequence: CASSGGTGGYNEQFF.

The V and J genes are TRBV7-8 and TRBJ1-2; 11 positions agree with TRBD1. The trim removed 5 bases at V and 3 bases at J, leaving 5 bases unmatched. Looked up from germline, CDR1 is SGHVS and CDR2 is FQNEAQ. The CDR3 consists of 15 residues. CDR3 in amino acids: CASSLGTGGDYGYTF. CDR3 DNA: TGTGCCAGCAGCCTTGGGACAGGGGGGGACTATGGCTACACCTTC.

This clone was found once. The CDR3 DNA is TGTGCCAGCTCACGGCAGGACATTCCGCATGGCTACACCTTC. Translating it yields CASSRQDIPHGYTF. The V gene is TRBV18, the J gene TRBJ1-2; possibly TRBD1 for D (5 bases). V was shortened by 4 bases and J by 6 bases, with 15 bases between the two germline ends. The germline CDR1 and CDR2 sequences are KGHSH and LQKENI. This CDR3 has 14 amino acids.